This T cell receptor beta chain comes out of a study of blood T cell repertoires in COVID-19. Study-level information: Italy, Spain and the United States were the sources of the convalescent and acute COVID-19 samples. From T cells, B-cell-depleted T cells, or PBMCs came the material, which was cDNA or gDNA.

With regard to this clone: The sample carries other DNA sequences with the same CDR3.

As handled by the study authors: Estimation of nucleated cell counts relied on the amplification of reference gene primers. The protocol was immunoSEQ multiplex PCR, while the TCRdb copy is restricted to in-frame clones and leaves out a portion. The D gene and trimming were derived from the DNA, and the V and J assignments and clone size from that table. The sample has about 260,000 clones; roughly 80% are singletons. This CDR3 is built from 13 residues. Germline-derived CDR1 and CDR2 are SNHLY and FYNNEI. The V segment lost 2 bases and the J segment 6 bases; nucleotides outside the gene matches: 2. V gene TRBV2 combines with J gene TRBJ1-2; 8 nucleotides align to TRBD1. This clonotype was obtained from a man in his fifties or sixties with acute or convalescent COVID-19. Source material: peripheral blood. CDR3 in DNA: TGTGCCAGCAGTGAATACAGGGGGGATGGCTACACCTTC. As protein: CASSEYRGDGYTF.